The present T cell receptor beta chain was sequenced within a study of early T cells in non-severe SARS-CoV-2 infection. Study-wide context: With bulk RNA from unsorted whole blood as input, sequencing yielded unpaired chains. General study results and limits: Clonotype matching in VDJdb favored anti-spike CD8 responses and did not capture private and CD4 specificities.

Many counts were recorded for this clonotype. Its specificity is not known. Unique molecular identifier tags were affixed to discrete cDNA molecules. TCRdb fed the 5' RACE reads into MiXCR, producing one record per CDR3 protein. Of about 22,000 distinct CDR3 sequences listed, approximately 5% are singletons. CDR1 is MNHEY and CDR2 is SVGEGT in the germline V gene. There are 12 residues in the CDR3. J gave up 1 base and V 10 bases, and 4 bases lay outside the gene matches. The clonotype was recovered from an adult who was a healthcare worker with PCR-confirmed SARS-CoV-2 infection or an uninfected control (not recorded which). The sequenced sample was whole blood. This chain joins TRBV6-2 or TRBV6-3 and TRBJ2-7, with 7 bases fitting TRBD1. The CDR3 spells CATTTGSYEQYF. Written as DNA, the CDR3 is TGTGCCACAACGACAGGGTCCTACGAGCAGTACTTC.